What follows are 18 T cell receptor beta chains derived from one specimen sequenced in a study of blood T cell repertoires in COVID-19. TCRdb keeps only in-frame clones here, not all; method: immunoSEQ multiplex PCR. The table records roughly 340,000 clones, about 93% of them present only once. Sequencing input: peripheral blood. The receptors here all came from a woman under 30 who had recovered from COVID-19.

This clone was counted only a few times. The CDR3 protein is CASTLASGTGDTQYF. The CDR3 region has the DNA TGCGCCAGCACCCTAGCTAGCGGGACGGGGGATACGCAGTATTTT. The genes are TRBV5-1 and TRBJ2-3; the match to TRBD2 covers 9 bases. This CDR3 has 15 amino acids. With V trimmed by 6 bases and J by 6 bases, 11 bases remained unmatched. Germline CDR1 reads SGHRS; CDR2 reads YFSETQ.

The chain employs TRBV5-6 and TRBJ2-5; D is unclear. This CDR3 region has 14 residues. V dropped 0 bases and J dropped 2 bases, with 8 bases sitting between them. Germline assignment: CDR1 SGHDT and CDR2 YYEEEE. CDR3 sequence: CASSLASVQETQYF. In DNA, the CDR3 is TGTGCCAGCAGCTTGGCCTCGGTACAAGAGACCCAGTACTTC.

The genes are TRBV30 and TRBJ1-5, with D uncertain. The germline gives CDR1 GTSNPN, CDR2 SVGIG (reference sequence). Trimming left V 1 base short and J 4 bases short, with 17 bases between. This CDR3 spans 16 amino acids. CDR3 residues: CAWSGNRLGGNQPQHF. In DNA, the CDR3 is TGTGCCTGGAGTGGTAACCGACTGGGAGGGAATCAGCCCCAGCATTTT. The full variable domain, its missing parts supplied by reference TRBV30 and TRBJ1-5, is SQTIHQWPATLVQPVGSPLSLECTVEGTSNPNLYWYRQAAGRGLQLLFYSVGIGQISSEVPQNLSASRPQDRQFILSSKKLLLSDSGFYLCAWSGNRLGGNQPQHFGDGTRLSIL.

V and J are TRBV19 and TRBJ1-6; weak D call: TRBD1 (6 bases). The CDR3 consists of 17 residues. V shed 2 bases and J shed 5 bases, with 16 bases lying between them. Germline CDR1 and CDR2: LNHDA and SQIVND (reference sequence). This CDR3 reads CASSIRSQGLHNSPLHF. DNA of the CDR3: TGTGCCAGTAGTATAAGGAGTCAGGGGCTTCATAATTCACCCCTCCACTTT.

This chain links TRBV6-5 with TRBJ1-4; D not certain. The V end was cut by 2 bases, the J end by 10 bases, with 11 bases between. Germline V lookup: CDR1 MNHEY, CDR2 SVGAGI. The CDR3 length is 13 residues. The CDR3 DNA follows: TGTGCCAGCAGTTACGTTTCGGGAGGAAAACTGTTTTTT. It translates to CASSYVSGGKLFF.

This clone was recorded once. The chain carries TRBV2 and TRBJ1-3; no definite D call. V lost 5 bases, J lost 0 bases, and 8 bases lay in between. The CDR3 is 14 residues long. The germline CDR1 and CDR2 sequences are SNHLY and FYNNEI. CDR3 DNA sequence: TGTGCCAGCAGTCCTATTAGCTCTGGAAACACCATATATTTT. Translation gives CASSPISSGNTIYF.

The rearrangement uses TRBV28 and TRBJ1-5; the match to TRBD1 covers 8 bases. Germline CDR1 and CDR2: MDHEN and SYDVKM. The CDR3 length is 16 residues. With V trimmed by 2 bases and J by 2 bases, 5 bases remained unmatched. CDR3: CASSLPRGLGNQPQHF. DNA for the CDR3: TGTGCCAGCAGTTTACCCAGGGGGCTTGGCAATCAGCCCCAGCATTTT.

V usage is TRBV6-2 or TRBV6-3 and J usage is TRBJ2-3, with 13 bases fitting TRBD2. The CDR3 runs to 15 residues. Germline lookup yields CDR1 MNHEY and CDR2 SVGEGT. The J segment lost 5 bases and the V segment lost 6 bases, leaving 5 bases of the junction unmatched. This CDR3 reads CASSPRLAGGDTQYF. CDR3 DNA: TGTGCCAGCAGCCCGAGACTAGCGGGAGGAGATACGCAGTATTTT.

Only one count was recorded for this clone. This chain uses TRBV9 with TRBJ1-1, with D hard to call. V dropped 0 bases and J dropped 1 base, with 10 bases sitting between them. Germline values: CDR1 SGDLS, CDR2 YYNGEE. The CDR3 has 15 amino acids. The CDR3 reads CASSVAGRGNTEAFF. In DNA form, the CDR3 reads TGTGCCAGCAGCGTAGCTGGTCGGGGGAACACTGAAGCTTTCTTT.

V and J are TRBV5-1 and TRBJ1-1; D is uncertain. Trimming removed 3 bases from V and 7 bases from J, with 16 bases in between. Germline values: CDR1 SGHRS, CDR2 YFSETQ. The CDR3 extends over 14 amino acids. CDR3 sequence (DNA): TGCGCCAGCAGCTCGACACGCACGCAGTTTGAAGCTTTCTTT. Residues: CASSSTRTQFEAFF.

V and J are TRBV4-2 and TRBJ2-6; unclear D gene. V was trimmed by 1 base and J by 4 bases, leaving 8 bases between them. Looked up from germline, CDR1 is LGHNA and CDR2 is YNFKEQ. The CDR3 totals 15 residues. CDR3 in amino acids: CASSQGATGANVLTF. CDR3 in DNA: TGTGCCAGCAGCCAAGGGGCGACGGGGGCCAACGTCCTGACTTTC.

The chain recombines TRBV19 with TRBJ1-3; D gene ambiguous. This CDR3 spans 15 amino acids. CDR1 and CDR2 from the germline V gene are LNHDA and SQIVND (reference sequence). Trimming left V 5 bases short and J 3 bases short, with 14 bases between. The CDR3, as DNA: TGTGCCAGTAGTCCGAGGGTCATGGGTGGAAACACCATATATTTT. This gives the protein CASSPRVMGGNTIYF. The entire variable domain, with the rest obtained from reference TRBV19 and TRBJ1-3, is as follows: DGGITQSPKYLFRKEGQNVTLSCEQNLNHDAMYWYRQDPGQGLRLIYYSQIVNDFQKGDIAEGYSVSREKKESFPLTVTSAQKNPTAFYLCASSPRVMGGNTIYFGEGSWLTVV.

The rearrangement uses TRBV6-6 and TRBJ2-4, with D possibly TRBD1 on 5 matching bases. Germline CDR1 MNHNY, CDR2 SVGAGI (reference sequence). V lost 8 bases, J lost 5 bases, and 10 bases lay in between. CDR3 length: 12 residues. The CDR3 loop is CASGAQENIQYF. For the CDR3, the DNA is TGTGCCAGCGGGGCTCAAGAAAACATTCAGTACTTC.

The gene calls are TRBV19 and TRBJ2-1, with D maybe TRBD2 (6 bases). In germline, CDR1 is LNHDA, CDR2 SQIVND (reference sequence). Between the trimmed V and J ends, which lost 4 bases and 0 bases, there was a span of 25 bases. The CDR3 spans 20 residues. The CDR3 loop reads CASSTPPLGFGGVSYNEQFF. CDR3 bases: TGTGCCAGTAGTACCCCGCCCCTGGGCTTTGGCGGGGTCTCCTACAATGAGCAGTTCTTC.

The genes are TRBV9 and TRBJ1-3, with D possibly being TRBD1 (6 bases). In germline, CDR1 is SGDLS, CDR2 YYNGEE. The CDR3 extends over 15 amino acids. Deletions cut 4 bases from V and 4 bases from J, with 15 bases between. Here the CDR3 reads CASSPVGRGGNTIYF. In DNA form, the CDR3 reads TGTGCCAGCAGCCCGGTCGGCAGGGGAGGAAACACCATATATTTT.

Concerning this clone itself: The sample contains more than one DNA sequence encoding this CDR3. The chain combines TRBV5-4 with TRBJ1-4, with D tentatively TRBD1 (5 bases). V shed 1 base and J shed 8 bases, with 9 bases lying between them. There are 13 residues in the CDR3. CDR1 and CDR2 (germline): SGHNT, YYREEE (reference sequence). The CDR3 region is CASSLQGGEKLFF. The CDR3 DNA follows: TGTGCCAGCAGCTTGCAGGGTGGAGAAAAACTGTTTTTT.

The V and J genes are TRBV6-5 and TRBJ1-5; 7 bases line up with TRBD1. This CDR3 has 15 amino acids. The germline gives CDR1 MNHEY, CDR2 SVGAGI. The J segment lost 2 bases and the V segment lost 5 bases, leaving 6 bases of the junction unmatched. This CDR3 reads CASSREDRRNQPQHF. The CDR3 DNA sequence: TGTGCCAGCAGTAGAGAGGACAGGCGCAATCAGCCCCAGCATTTT.

The rearrangement links TRBV6-2 or TRBV6-3 to TRBJ2-3; the D is unclear. The CDR3 runs 14 residues. Germline V gene data show CDR1 as MNHEY and CDR2 as SVGEGT. Trimming removed 5 bases at V and 2 bases at J, with 11 bases between. The CDR3 sequence is CASSLYSYTDTQYF. DNA for the CDR3: TGTGCCAGCAGTCTTTACTCATACACAGATACGCAGTATTTT.